The source of this T cell receptor (beta chain) is a study of blood T cell repertoires in COVID-19. Study as a whole: T cells, B-cell-depleted T cells, or PBMCs supplied cDNA or gDNA.

The CDR3 is made up of 12 amino acids. V shed 5 bases and J shed 1 base, with 6 bases lying between them. TCRdb keeps only in-frame clones here, not all; method: immunoSEQ multiplex PCR. The sample lists around 250,000 clones, approximately 88% occurring once. Recruitment covered about 25 US areas and drew participants whose ages spanned roughly 18 to 90 years. Categorization into cohorts depended on clinical history that participants reported. This TCR came from a woman aged 40 to 55 with acute COVID-19. This chain joins TRBV12-3 or TRBV12-4 and TRBJ2-7; unclear D gene. Specimen: PBMCs or T cells enriched from blood (not recorded which). In DNA form, the CDR3 reads TGTGCCAGCAGTCCCGGGTCCTACGAGCAGTACGTC. Translated: CASSPGSYEQYV.